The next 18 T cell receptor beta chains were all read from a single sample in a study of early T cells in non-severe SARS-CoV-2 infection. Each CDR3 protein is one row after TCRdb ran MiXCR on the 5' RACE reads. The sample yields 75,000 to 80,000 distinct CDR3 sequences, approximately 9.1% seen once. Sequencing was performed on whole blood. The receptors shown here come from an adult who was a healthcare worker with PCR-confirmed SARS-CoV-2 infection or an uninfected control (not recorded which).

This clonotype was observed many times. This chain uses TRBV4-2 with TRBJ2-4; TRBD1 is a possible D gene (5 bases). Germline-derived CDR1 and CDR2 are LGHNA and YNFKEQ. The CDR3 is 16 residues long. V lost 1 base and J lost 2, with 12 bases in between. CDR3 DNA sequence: TGTGCCAGCAGCCAAGCCCTAGGGGAATCCAAAAACATTCAGTACTTC. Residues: CASSQALGESKNIQYF.

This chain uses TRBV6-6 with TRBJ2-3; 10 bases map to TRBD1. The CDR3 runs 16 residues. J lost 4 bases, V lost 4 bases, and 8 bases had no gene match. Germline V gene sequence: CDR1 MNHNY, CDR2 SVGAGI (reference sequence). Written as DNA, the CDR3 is TGTGCCAGCAGTTTCCCGGGACAGGGGAGGGCAGATACGCAGTATTTT. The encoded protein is CASSFPGQGRADTQYF.

CDR3 DNA: TGTGCCAGCAGCAGGGATTACTATGGCTACACCTTC. Protein sequence: CASSRDYYGYTF. The chain employs TRBV2 and TRBJ1-2, with D tentatively TRBD1 (5 bases). Trimming pared 6 bases from V and 3 bases from J, leaving 8 bases between. Germline V lookup: CDR1 SNHLY, CDR2 FYNNEI. This CDR3 spans 12 amino acids.

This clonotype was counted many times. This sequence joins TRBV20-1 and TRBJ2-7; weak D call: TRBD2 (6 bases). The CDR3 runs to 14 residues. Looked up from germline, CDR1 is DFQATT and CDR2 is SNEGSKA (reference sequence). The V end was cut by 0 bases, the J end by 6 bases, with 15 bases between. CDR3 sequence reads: CSARDLRGVTEQYF. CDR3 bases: TGCAGTGCTAGAGATTTGCGGGGAGTAACCGAGCAGTACTTC.

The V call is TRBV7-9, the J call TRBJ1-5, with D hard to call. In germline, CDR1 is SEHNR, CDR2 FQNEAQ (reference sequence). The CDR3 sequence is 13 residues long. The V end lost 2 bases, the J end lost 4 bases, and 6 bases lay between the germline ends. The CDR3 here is CASSLQPNQPQHF. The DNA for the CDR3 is TGTGCCAGCAGCTTACAACCGAATCAGCCCCAGCATTTT.

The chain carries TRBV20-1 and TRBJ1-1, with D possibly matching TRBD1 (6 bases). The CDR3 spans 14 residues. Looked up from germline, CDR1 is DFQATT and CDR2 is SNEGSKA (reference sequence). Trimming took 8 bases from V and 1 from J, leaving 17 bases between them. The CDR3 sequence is CSPITGTQNTEAFF. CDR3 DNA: TGCAGTCCCATCACCGGGACACAGAACACTGAAGCTTTCTTT.

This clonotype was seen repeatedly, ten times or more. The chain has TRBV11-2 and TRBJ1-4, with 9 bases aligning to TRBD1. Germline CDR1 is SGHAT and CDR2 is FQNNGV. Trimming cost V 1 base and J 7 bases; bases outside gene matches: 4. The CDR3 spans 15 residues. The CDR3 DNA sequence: TGTGCCAGCAGCTTAGGACAGGGGGGAAGTGAAAAACTGTTTTTT. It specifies CASSLGQGGSEKLFF.

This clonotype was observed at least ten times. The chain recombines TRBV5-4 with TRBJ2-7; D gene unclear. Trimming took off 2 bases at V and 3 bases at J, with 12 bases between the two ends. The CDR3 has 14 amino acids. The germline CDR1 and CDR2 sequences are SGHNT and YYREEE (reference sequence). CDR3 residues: CASSLRDSNYEQYF. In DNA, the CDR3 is TGTGCCAGCAGCTTACGAGACTCTAACTACGAGCAGTACTTC.

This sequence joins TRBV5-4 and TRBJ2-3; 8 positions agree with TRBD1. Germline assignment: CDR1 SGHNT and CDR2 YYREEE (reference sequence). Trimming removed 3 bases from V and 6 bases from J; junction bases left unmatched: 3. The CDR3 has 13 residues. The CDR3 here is CASSSTGVDTQYF. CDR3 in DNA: TGTGCCAGCAGCTCGACAGGGGTCGATACGCAGTATTTT.

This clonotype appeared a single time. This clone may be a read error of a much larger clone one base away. The CDR3 protein is CTSSEAGTFYEQYF. The CDR3 nucleotides are TGTACCAGCAGTGAAGCGGGAACATTCTACGAGCAGTACTTC. This sequence joins TRBV2 and TRBJ2-7, with 7 bases matching TRBD2. The CDR3 length is 14 residues. Germline V gene lookup returns CDR1 SNHLY and CDR2 FYNNEI.

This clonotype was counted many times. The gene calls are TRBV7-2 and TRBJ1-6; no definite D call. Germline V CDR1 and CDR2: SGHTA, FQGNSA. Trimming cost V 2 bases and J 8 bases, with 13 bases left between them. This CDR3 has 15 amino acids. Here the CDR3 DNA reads TGTGCCAGCAGCTTATTTTACGGCAGAGATTCACCCCTCCACTTT. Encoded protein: CASSLFYGRDSPLHF. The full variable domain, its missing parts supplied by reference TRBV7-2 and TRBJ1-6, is GAGVSQSPSNKVTEKGKDVELRCDPISGHTALYWYRQSLGQGLEFLIYFQGNSAPDKSGLPSDRFSAERTGGSVSTLTIQRTQQEDSAVYLCASSLFYGRDSPLHFGNGTRLTVT.

Here the CDR3 DNA reads TGTGCCAGTAGTATATCGAGGGGGCGAGGACAGCCCCAGCATTTT. Amino acids: CASSISRGRGQPQHF. The chain carries TRBV19 and TRBJ1-5; 7 positions agree with TRBD1. The ends lost 2 bases at V and 7 bases at J; junction bases unmatched: 8. This CDR3 comprises 15 residues. Per the germline V gene, CDR1 is LNHDA and CDR2 is SQIVND (reference sequence). The full variable domain, with the rest looked up from reference TRBV19 and TRBJ1-5, is DGGITQSPKYLFRKEGQNVTLSCEQNLNHDAMYWYRQDPGQGLRLIYYSQIVNDFQKGDIAEGYSVSREKKESFPLTVTSAQKNPTAFYLCASSISRGRGQPQHFGDGTRLSIL.

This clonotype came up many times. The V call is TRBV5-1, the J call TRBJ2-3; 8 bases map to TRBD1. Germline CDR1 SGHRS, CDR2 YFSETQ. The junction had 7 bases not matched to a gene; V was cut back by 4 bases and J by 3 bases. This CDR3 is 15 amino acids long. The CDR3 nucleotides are TGCGCCAGCAGCCCAGGACAGGGCCTTACAGATACGCAGTATTTT. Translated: CASSPGQGLTDTQYF.

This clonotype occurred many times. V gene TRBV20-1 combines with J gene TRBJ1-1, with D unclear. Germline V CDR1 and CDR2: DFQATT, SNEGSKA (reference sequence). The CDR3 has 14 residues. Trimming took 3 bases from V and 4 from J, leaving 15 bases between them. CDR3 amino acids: CSASDSGTGTEAFF. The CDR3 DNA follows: TGCAGTGCTAGTGACTCCGGAACGGGCACTGAAGCTTTCTTT.

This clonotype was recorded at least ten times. The CDR3 region is CASSLYGPKNTEAFF. DNA of the CDR3: TGTGCCAGCAGCTTATACGGGCCAAAGAACACTGAAGCTTTCTTT. This chain links TRBV5-5 with TRBJ1-1; D unresolved. The CDR3 is made up of 15 amino acids. The V end was cut by 2 bases, the J end by 1 base, with 12 bases between. CDR1 SGHKS and CDR2 YYEKEE come from the germline V gene (reference sequence).

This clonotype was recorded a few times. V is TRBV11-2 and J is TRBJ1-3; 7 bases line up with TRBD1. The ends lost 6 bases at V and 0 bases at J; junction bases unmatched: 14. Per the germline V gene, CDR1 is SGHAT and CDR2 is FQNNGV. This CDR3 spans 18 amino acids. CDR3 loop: CASSSTGAKYSSGNTIYF. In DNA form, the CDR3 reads TGTGCCAGCAGTTCCACAGGGGCCAAATACTCCTCTGGAAACACCATATATTTT. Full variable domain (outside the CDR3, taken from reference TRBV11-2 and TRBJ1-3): EAGVAQSPRYKIIEKRQSVAFWCNPISGHATLYWYQQILGQGPKLLIQFQNNGVVDDSQLPKDRFSAERLKGVDSTLKIQPAKLEDSAVYLCASSSTGAKYSSGNTIYFGEGSWLTVV.

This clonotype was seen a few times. The CDR3 region is CASSRSTDTQYF. CDR3 DNA: TGTGCCAGCAGTCGGAGCACAGATACGCAGTATTTT. The chain joins TRBV6-5 to TRBJ2-3; no clear D. The V gene lost 5 bases and the J gene lost 0 bases, with 3 bases spanning the gap. The CDR3 runs 12 residues. CDR1 is MNHEY and CDR2 is SVGAGI in the germline V gene.

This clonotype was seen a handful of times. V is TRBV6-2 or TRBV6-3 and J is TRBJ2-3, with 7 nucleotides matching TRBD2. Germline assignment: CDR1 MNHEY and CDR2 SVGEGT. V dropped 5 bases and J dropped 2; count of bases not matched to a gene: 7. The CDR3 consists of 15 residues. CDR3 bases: TGTGCCAGCAGTCCCGCGGGGGAAATCACAGATACGCAGTATTTT. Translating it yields CASSPAGEITDTQYF.